The clone carrying this T cell receptor beta chain was counted at least ten times. The target antigen is unknown. Amplified TCR beta CDR3 regions derived from RNA transcripts. RT-PCR in the first round (using the HTBI primer set) targeted the TCR CDR3. TCRdb redid the calling of the multiplex PCR reads with MiXCR, one entry per CDR3 protein. Of around 340,000 distinct CDR3 sequences in the sample, approximately 13% are singletons; the top ten hold just under 25%. Trimming stripped 10 bases from V and 2 bases from J, with 12 bases between. Germline V gene sequence: CDR1 MNHNS, CDR2 SASEGT. The CDR3 loop spans 12 amino acids. This specimen belongs to a study of T cells in Graves' hyperthyroidism and ophthalmopathy. Study outcomes and limitations: Also found in blood were most expanded thyroid clonotypes above 0.001.

This rearrangement joins TRBV6-1 to TRBJ2-7; perhaps TRBD1 as D (6 bases). Sequenced material: blood. This TCR derives from a woman between 25 and 40 years old with Graves' hyperthyroidism. CDR3 DNA: TGTGCCACAGGGGCAGACCCCTACGAGCAGTACTTC. It translates to CATGADPYEQYF.